These 13 T cell receptor beta chains came from one sample sequenced in a study of vaccination effects on CD4 cells after COVID-19 (dated 2022 in TCRdb). The library was obtained by the immunoSEQ multiplex PCR assay. What TCRdb holds here is the immuneACCESS table cut down to in-frame rearrangements. Part of the clones is not present; checked against another copy, under half of the missing clones reflect an unresolved V gene, and the others are unexplained. The sample yields under 25,000 clones; about four fifths were counted once. Roughly 5% of the sample goes to the ten largest clones. No antigen has been assigned to these receptors. To identify antigen-specific CD4+ T cell clonotypes by their expansion, the ViraFEST assay first stimulated PBMC with viral peptide pools and then applied TCR sequencing. After more than 9 days of culture, CD4+ T cells were isolated with the EasySep CD4+ T cell isolation kit. Each participant got two doses of an mRNA SARS-CoV-2 vaccine, either BNT162b2 or mRNA-1273.

This material consisted of CD4+ T cells from PBMCs cultured with SARS-CoV-2 spike peptides, taken after COVID-19 vaccination. Taken with the paper, the label for cell subset or site translates to: SARS-CoV-2 spike overlapping peptide pool stimulation. These receptors were collected from a human donor who received a COVID-19 vaccine. Some clones in this sample may be carry-over from other donors' samples.

The V call is TRBV7-7, the J call TRBJ2-1, with 11 bases that match TRBD2. J gave up 4 bases and V 1 base, and 6 bases lay outside the gene matches. The CDR3 has 17 amino acids. Germline CDR1 SSHAT, CDR2 FNYEAQ (reference sequence). The CDR3 DNA sequence: TGTGCCAGCAGCTTAGGGCTAGCGGGGGGAGGTTACAATGAGCAGTTCTTC. This sequence encodes CASSLGLAGGGYNEQFF.

V and J are TRBV29-1 and TRBJ1-2, with 7 nucleotides matching TRBD1. The germline gives CDR1 SQVTM, CDR2 ANQGSEA. This CDR3 is 14 amino acids long. V trimming: 2 bases; J trimming: 4 bases; junction bases outside the gene matches: 7. This CDR3 is CSVELTGDGYGYTF. Here the CDR3 DNA reads TGCAGCGTTGAACTAACAGGGGATGGCTATGGCTACACCTTC.

This chain connects TRBV5-1 to TRBJ2-3; 14 nucleotides agree with TRBD2. Trimming at V came to 4 bases and at J to 1 base, leaving 5 bases not matched to a gene. The V gene's germline CDR1 is SGHRS and CDR2 YFSETQ. The length of the CDR3 is 17 residues. The CDR3 sequence: CASSAPTSGGGTDTQYF. In DNA, the CDR3 is TGCGCCAGCAGCGCGCCGACTAGCGGGGGGGGCACAGATACGCAGTATTTT.

This chain connects TRBV27 to TRBJ2-3, with D tentatively TRBD1 (7 bases). The V gene's germline CDR1 is MNHEY and CDR2 SMNVEV (reference sequence). V gave up 4 bases and J gave up 4 bases, with 18 bases separating them. The CDR3 consists of 16 residues. The CDR3, as DNA: TGTGCCAGCAGTTCCACTTTTCAGGGGGGAGCAGATACGCAGTATTTT. Translated: CASSSTFQGGADTQYF.

V and J are TRBV5-6 and TRBJ2-5; D unresolved. Trimming cost V 4 bases and J 2 bases, with 6 bases left between them. The CDR3 runs to 12 residues. Germline V CDR1 and CDR2: SGHDT, YYEEEE. CDR3 nucleotide sequence: TGTGCCAGCAGCAATATTCAAGAGACCCAGTACTTC. Translation: CASSNIQETQYF.

The chain recombines TRBV2 with TRBJ2-6, with D perhaps TRBD1 (6 bases). Germline V gene data show CDR1 as SNHLY and CDR2 as FYNNEI. The CDR3 runs to 14 residues. Trimming removed 6 bases at V and 2 bases at J, with 8 bases between. CDR3 sequence: CASRNRAGANVLTF. DNA of the CDR3: TGTGCCAGCAGGAACAGGGCTGGGGCCAACGTCCTGACTTTC.

This clone was picked up a small number of times. The chain uses TRBV18 and TRBJ1-4; no clear D. The CDR3 runs 13 residues. V was pared by 2 bases and J by 8 bases, with 9 bases between. Germline-derived CDR1 and CDR2 are KGHSH and LQKENI. The CDR3 DNA is TGTGCCAGCTCACCAGGGGTTCAGGAAAAACTGTTTTTT. Translating gives CASSPGVQEKLFF.

This rearrangement joins TRBV19 to TRBJ1-1, with D possibly TRBD1 on 6 matching bases. Germline CDR1 LNHDA, CDR2 SQIVND (reference sequence). The CDR3 length is 15 residues. V was cut by 6 bases and J by 0 bases, with 14 bases left in between. The CDR3 DNA reads as TGTGCCAGTAGGTCCCGGGGACACATGAACACTGAAGCTTTCTTT. This encodes CASRSRGHMNTEAFF. Complete variable domain (other parts from reference TRBV19 and TRBJ1-1): DGGITQSPKYLFRKEGQNVTLSCEQNLNHDAMYWYRQDPGQGLRLIYYSQIVNDFQKGDIAEGYSVSREKKESFPLTVTSAQKNPTAFYLCASRSRGHMNTEAFFGQGTRLTVV.

The V call is TRBV5-1, the J call TRBJ2-5, with a weak D call TRBD1 (5 bases). CDR3 length: 15 amino acids. The germline gives CDR1 SGHRS, CDR2 YFSETQ. The V end lost 0 bases, the J end lost 3 bases, and 12 bases lay between the germline ends. The CDR3 region has the DNA TGCGCCAGCAGCTTGGTGGCAGGGAATGAAGAGACCCAGTACTTC. As protein: CASSLVAGNEETQYF. Variable domain in full (rest from reference TRBV5-1 and TRBJ2-5): KAGVTQTPRYLIKTRGQQVTLSCSPISGHRSVSWYQQTPGQGLQFLFEYFSETQRNKGNFPGRFSGRQFSNSRSEMNVSTLELGDSALYLCASSLVAGNEETQYFGPGTRLLVL.

V usage is TRBV14 and J usage is TRBJ2-1; TRBD2 aligns across 13 bases. The CDR3 length is 17 residues. With 3 bases clipped from V and 5 bases from J, the junction kept 7 bases outside the gene matches. Per the germline V gene, CDR1 is SGHDN and CDR2 is FVKESK. CDR3 region: CASSHTSGGAGDNEQFF. In DNA, the CDR3 is TGTGCCAGCAGCCACACTAGCGGGGGGGCCGGTGACAATGAGCAGTTCTTC. Full variable domain (missing parts from reference TRBV14 and TRBJ2-1): EAGVTQFPSHSVIEKGQTVTLRCDPISGHDNLYWYRRVMGKEIKFLLHFVKESKQDESGMPNNRFLAERTGGTYSTLKVQPAELEDSGVYFCASSHTSGGAGDNEQFFGPGTRLTVL.

The chain has TRBV3-1 (or the pseudogene TRBV3-2) and TRBJ2-2; TRBD2 matches 7 bases. Germline-derived CDR1 and CDR2 are LGHDT and YNNKEL (reference sequence). CDR3 length equals 19 residues. With V trimmed by 4 bases and J by 4 bases, 18 bases remained unmatched. The CDR3 loop is CASSPPTRFASGFTGELFF. CDR3 sequence (DNA): TGTGCCAGCAGCCCTCCAACCCGGTTCGCTAGCGGTTTCACCGGGGAGCTGTTTTTT.

The V call is TRBV5-5, the J call TRBJ1-2; no clear D. V dropped 1 base and J dropped 4 bases, with 17 bases sitting between them. Germline values: CDR1 SGHKS, CDR2 YYEKEE (reference sequence). The CDR3 covers 16 residues. CDR3 loop: CASSLRAAGNFYGYTF. CDR3 nucleotide sequence: TGTGCCAGCAGCTTGAGAGCAGCAGGAAATTTCTATGGCTACACCTTC.

This chain's CDR3 is CASSYQMTGNTIYF. The CDR3 nucleotides read TGTGCCAGCAGCTACCAGATGACTGGAAACACCATATATTTT. J is TRBJ1-3 and V is TRBV5-6; the D is unclear. From germline, CDR1 is SGHDT and CDR2 YYEEEE. Trimming took off 3 bases at V and 2 bases at J, with 9 bases between the two ends. This CDR3 contains 14 residues. The full variable domain, rest sourced from reference TRBV5-6 and TRBJ1-3, is DAGVTQSPTHLIKTRGQQVTLRCSPKSGHDTVSWYQQALGQGPQFIFQYYEEEERQRGNFPDRFSGHQFPNYSSELNVNALLLGDSALYLCASSYQMTGNTIYFGEGSWLTVV.